A selection of T cell receptor beta chains follows, all from one sample in a study of T cell repertoires in cytomegalovirus infection. TCRdb reprocessed the reads with MiXCR, giving one entry per CDR3 protein. This sample has approximately 500,000 distinct CDR3 sequences, with 30% to 35% found just once. These receptors' targets are unknown. Sequenced material: cultured PBMCs, taken from culture after CMV antigen stimulation. These receptor sequences come from a human donor in good health (CMV status not recorded). Some clones in this sample may be carry-over from other donors' samples. Each CDR3 is given with its conserved first and last residue. The D gene is left open where the match is weak. Clone size is stated in some rows and not others, as once, few, many or a class when expanded.

V: TRBV27
D: -
size: -
J: TRBJ1-3
CDR3: CASSRNRDIRNTIYF
DNA: TGTGCCAGCAGCCGCAACAGGGATATCAGAAACACCATATATTTT

V: TRBV28
D: -
size: -
J: TRBJ1-2
CDR3: CASRGGGGHYGYTF
DNA: TGTGCCAGCAGGGGGGGGGGCGGCCACTATGGCTACACCTTC

V: TRBV23-1
D: -
size: -
J: TRBJ2-1
CDR3: CASSQSGPEGSNEQFF
DNA: TGCGCCAGCAGTCAATCGGGCCCGGAGGGCTCCAATGAGCAGTTCTTC

V: TRBV6-2/TRBV6-3
D: TRBD1
size: -
J: TRBJ1-2
CDR3: CASSSPRTGEHYGYTF
DNA: TGTGCCAGCAGTTCACCCAGGACAGGGGAGCACTATGGCTACACCTTC

V: TRBV20-1
D: TRBD1
size: -
J: TRBJ2-5
CDR3: CSASPGTGARETQYF
DNA: TGCAGTGCTAGTCCGGGGACAGGGGCTCGGGAGACCCAGTACTTC

V: TRBV9
D: TRBD2
size: -
J: TRBJ2-1
CDR3: CASSVEGSGRARSYNEQFF
DNA: TGTGCCAGCAGCGTAGAAGGTAGCGGGAGGGCCAGGTCCTACAATGAGCAGTTCTTC

V: TRBV29-1
D: -
size: once
J: TRBJ2-7
CDR3: CSVVSRDPYEQYF
DNA: TGCAGCGTCGTCAGCCGGGACCCCTACGAGCAGTACTTC

V: TRBV7-2
D: -
size: many
J: TRBJ1-4
CDR3: CASSQRLDEKLFF
DNA: TGTGCCAGCAGCCAGCGGTTGGATGAAAAACTGTTTTTT

V: TRBV5-1
D: -
size: -
J: TRBJ2-1
CDR3: CASSLELGLNEQFF
DNA: TGCGCCAGCAGCTTGGAGTTAGGCCTCAATGAGCAGTTCTTC

V: TRBV12-3/TRBV12-4
D: -
size: -
J: TRBJ2-3
CDR3: CASSLNTPGTQYF
DNA: TGTGCCAGCAGTCTCAACACGCCGGGTACGCAGTATTTT

V: TRBV6-5
D: -
size: few
J: TRBJ1-2
CDR3: CASKVDSNYGYTF
DNA: TGTGCCAGCAAAGTCGACAGTAACTATGGCTACACCTTC

V: TRBV7-2
D: TRBD1
size: -
J: TRBJ1-2
CDR3: CASSLGQGPNYGYTF
DNA: TGTGCCAGCAGCTTGGGACAGGGGCCCAACTATGGCTACACCTTC

V: TRBV28
D: TRBD2
size: -
J: TRBJ2-7
CDR3: CASRRMGLTYEQYF
DNA: TGTGCCAGCAGAAGAATGGGACTAACATACGAGCAGTACTTC

V: TRBV27
D: -
size: -
J: TRBJ1-2
CDR3: CASSLSPGVEVGGYTF
DNA: TGTGCCAGCAGTTTATCCCCAGGAGTGGAGGTGGGTGGCTACACCTTC

V: TRBV19
D: TRBD1
size: -
J: TRBJ2-5
CDR3: CASSTQGAQETQYF
DNA: TGTGCCAGTAGTACACAGGGGGCCCAAGAGACCCAGTACTTC

V: TRBV7-6
D: TRBD1
size: few
J: TRBJ2-1
CDR3: CASSLTGQGANEQFF
DNA: TGTGCCAGCAGCTTAACGGGACAGGGGGCAAATGAGCAGTTCTTC

V: TRBV19
D: TRBD1
size: -
J: TRBJ2-1
CDR3: CASHRTGVYNEQFF
DNA: TGTGCCAGCCACCGGACAGGGGTTTACAATGAGCAGTTCTTC

V: TRBV6-1
D: -
size: -
J: TRBJ1-3
CDR3: CASRLGSGGNTIYF
DNA: TGTGCCAGCAGATTAGGGTCGGGAGGAAACACCATATATTTT

V: TRBV19
D: TRBD1
size: few
J: TRBJ2-2
CDR3: CASSPRTGFANTGELFF
DNA: TGTGCCAGTAGTCCCCGGACAGGGTTCGCGAACACCGGGGAGCTGTTTTTT

V: TRBV29-1
D: -
size: -
J: TRBJ2-7
CDR3: CSVVPRLASSYEQYF
DNA: TGCAGCGTTGTCCCACGGCTAGCTAGCTCCTACGAGCAGTACTTC

V: TRBV10-3
D: -
size: -
J: TRBJ1-1
CDR3: CAISEFLPGEAFF
DNA: TGTGCCATCAGTGAATTTCTTCCAGGGGAAGCTTTCTTT

V: TRBV6-6
D: -
size: few
J: TRBJ2-7
CDR3: CASRDSLPYEQYF
DNA: TGTGCCAGCAGGGACAGCCTCCCCTACGAGCAGTACTTC

V: TRBV18
D: -
size: few
J: TRBJ1-2
CDR3: CASSPRRARGRLVGYTF
DNA: TGTGCCAGCTCACCGCGGAGGGCGCGGGGGAGACTGGTTGGCTACACCTTC

V: TRBV7-9
D: TRBD2
size: -
J: TRBJ2-7
CDR3: CASRPFRTSGSYEQYF
DNA: TGTGCCAGCAGACCTTTTAGGACTAGCGGCTCCTACGAGCAGTACTTC

V: TRBV12-3/TRBV12-4
D: -
size: few
J: TRBJ1-1
CDR3: CASSLIADTEAFF
DNA: TGTGCCAGCAGTTTAATAGCGGACACTGAAGCTTTCTTT

V: TRBV6-2/TRBV6-3
D: -
size: -
J: TRBJ2-5
CDR3: CASSYTGTGETQYF
DNA: TGTGCCAGCAGTTATACAGGGACCGGCGAGACCCAGTACTTC

V: TRBV15
D: -
size: few
J: TRBJ2-7
CDR3: CATSREAARGYEQYF
DNA: TGTGCCACCAGCAGAGAGGCGGCTCGGGGCTACGAGCAGTACTTC

V: TRBV6-6
D: TRBD1
size: -
J: TRBJ1-5
CDR3: CASTRQGGGRIGNQPQHF
DNA: TGTGCCAGCACCCGACAGGGCGGAGGGAGGATAGGCAATCAGCCCCAGCATTTT

V: TRBV20-1
D: TRBD2
size: -
J: TRBJ2-5
CDR3: CSARPTTSGSAKTQYF
DNA: TGCAGTGCTAGACCTACCACTAGCGGGAGTGCGAAGACCCAGTACTTC

V: TRBV6-6
D: -
size: -
J: TRBJ1-3
CDR3: CASSYGGGENTIYF
DNA: TGTGCCAGCAGTTATGGGGGAGGGGAAAACACCATATATTTT

V: TRBV7-9
D: TRBD2
size: -
J: TRBJ2-3
CDR3: CASSSSGVTDTQYF
DNA: TGTGCCAGCAGCTCTAGCGGGGTTACAGATACGCAGTATTTT

V: TRBV7-9
D: TRBD1
size: -
J: TRBJ1-5
CDR3: CASSLTGGLQPQHF
DNA: TGTGCCAGCAGCTTGACAGGGGGCCTACAGCCCCAGCATTTT

V: TRBV7-8
D: -
size: many
J: TRBJ1-1
CDR3: CASSLARGGVNTEAFF
DNA: TGTGCCAGCAGCTTAGCGAGGGGGGGAGTGAACACTGAAGCTTTCTTT

V: TRBV27
D: -
size: -
J: TRBJ1-4
CDR3: CASTQRRAGGKEKLFF
DNA: TGTGCCAGCACCCAAAGACGGGCGGGCGGGAAGGAAAAACTGTTTTTT

V: TRBV28
D: -
size: many
J: TRBJ2-7
CDR3: CASSFVAGPNYEQYF
DNA: TGTGCCAGCAGTTTCGTCGCAGGGCCAAACTACGAGCAGTACTTC

V: TRBV11-3
D: -
size: -
J: TRBJ2-5
CDR3: CASSATVGETQYF
DNA: TGTGCCAGCAGCGCGACAGTTGGAGAGACCCAGTACTTC

V: TRBV7-2
D: -
size: -
J: TRBJ2-3
CDR3: CASSAPDTQYF
DNA: TGTGCCAGCAGCGCCCCTGATACGCAGTATTTT

V: TRBV7-9
D: -
size: few
J: TRBJ2-1
CDR3: CASSFGGWGDEQFF
DNA: TGTGCCAGCAGCTTTGGGGGTTGGGGTGATGAGCAGTTCTTC

V: TRBV4-1
D: -
size: few
J: TRBJ2-1
CDR3: CASSQSSLDEQFF
DNA: TGCGCCAGCAGCCAATCTAGCTTAGATGAGCAGTTCTTC

V: TRBV6-6
D: -
size: -
J: TRBJ2-3
CDR3: CASSYSSHGNTQYF
DNA: TGTGCCAGCAGTTACTCTAGTCATGGAAATACGCAGTATTTT

V: TRBV11-3
D: -
size: -
J: TRBJ2-7
CDR3: CASSPGPSEYEQYF
DNA: TGTGCCAGCAGCCCTGGGCCTAGCGAATACGAGCAGTACTTC

V: TRBV7-6
D: TRBD1
size: many
J: TRBJ1-1
CDR3: CASSRTGAYMNTEAFF
DNA: TGTGCCAGCAGCAGGACAGGGGCCTATATGAACACTGAAGCTTTCTTT

V: TRBV5-6
D: -
size: few
J: TRBJ2-3
CDR3: CASSLPGLGTDTQYF
DNA: TGTGCCAGCAGTCTACCGGGACTCGGCACAGATACGCAGTATTTT

V: TRBV7-2
D: TRBD1
size: many
J: TRBJ1-4
CDR3: CASSRTGEEKLFF
DNA: TGTGCCAGCAGTCGGACAGGGGAGGAAAAACTGTTTTTT

V: TRBV29-1
D: TRBD2
size: -
J: TRBJ2-2
CDR3: CSVERASGERDTGELFF
DNA: TGCAGCGTTGAAAGGGCTAGCGGGGAGAGAGACACCGGGGAGCTGTTTTTT

V: TRBV7-2
D: TRBD1
size: many
J: TRBJ1-2
CDR3: CASSPGTVNYGYTF
DNA: TGTGCCAGCAGCCCCGGGACAGTCAACTATGGCTACACCTTC

V: TRBV25-1
D: -
size: -
J: TRBJ1-5
CDR3: CASSANQGPQHF
DNA: TGTGCCAGCAGTGCGAATCAGGGGCCCCAGCATTTT

V: TRBV6-6
D: -
size: few
J: TRBJ2-5
CDR3: CASRTTGFQETQYF
DNA: TGTGCCAGCAGGACGACTGGATTTCAAGAGACCCAGTACTTC

V: TRBV28
D: -
size: few
J: TRBJ1-2
CDR3: CATLQYGYTF
DNA: TGTGCCACCCTCCAATATGGCTACACCTTC

V: TRBV10-3
D: -
size: -
J: TRBJ2-7
CDR3: CAISEPSYEQYF
DNA: TGTGCCATCAGTGAGCCCTCCTACGAGCAGTACTTC